This T cell receptor (beta chain) was found in a study of blood T cell repertoires in COVID-19. For the study at large: COVID-19 samples collected from the United States, Italy and Spain covered acute and convalescent phases. Sources were T cells, B-cell-depleted T cells, or PBMCs; the material itself was cDNA or gDNA.

V lost 4 bases and J lost 8; bases outside the gene matches: 4. Germline V lookup: CDR1 LNHDA, CDR2 SQIVND (reference sequence). The length of the CDR3 is 14 residues. As originally analysed: Using reference gene primer amplification, nucleated cell counts were estimated. Data came from immunoSEQ multiplex PCR; TCRdb stores just in-frame clones and leaves some out. For V, J and clone size, that table is used; D and trimming come from the DNA. The table lists some 340,000 clones, roughly 85% of them singletons. The sequence derives from a woman younger than 35 with acute or convalescent COVID-19. V and J are TRBV19 and TRBJ2-1, with 11 positions matching TRBD2. Sequencing input: peripheral blood. This chain's CDR3 is CASSTGTSGHEQFF. CDR3 DNA sequence: TGTGCCAGTAGTACCGGGACTAGCGGCCATGAGCAGTTCTTC.